This is a list of T cell receptor beta chains from one sample in a study of blood T cells in healthy people across ages. MiXCR, applied by TCRdb to the 5' RACE reads, yields one record per CDR3 protein. The table includes 750,000 or so distinct CDR3 sequences, around a quarter detected once. These data also formed part of another study, on T cells of mothers and their children.

The sequenced material came from blood. The receptors were sampled from a boy aged 5-17 years in good health. Both conserved end residues are part of each CDR3. D genes are given only for firm matches. Rows give clone size only sometimes, using once, few, many, or a class for an expanded clone.

TRBV6-5	TRBD1	-	CASSYDRGTDTQYF
TRBV27	-	-	CASSLSWGGTEAFF
TRBV11-2	TRBD2	few	CASSLAPGLAGAETQYF
TRBV20-1	-	few	CSASGGSSSYNEQFF
TRBV15	-	few	CATSREIRVEQYF
TRBV5-6	TRBD2	-	CASSAGTTSYNEQFF
TRBV5-6	-	-	CASSWNIGNTIYF
TRBV5-1	TRBD1	few	CASSSRDSRNTDTQYF
TRBV9	TRBD1	-	CASSDTGDWSPLHF
TRBV2	TRBD1	-	CASSVKGQGDGYTF
TRBV7-3	-	-	CASSLDGSEGDEQYF
TRBV7-8	TRBD1	-	CASSPWGQADYEQYF
TRBV7-2	-	-	CASSSLRNTEALF
TRBV11-2	-	few	CASSLAPTGYGAFF
TRBV25-1	-	-	CASSELTALSSTDTQYF
TRBV5-1	-	-	CASSPRQPANYGYTF